Listed below are T cell receptor beta chains from one sample, sequenced in a study of blood T cell repertoires in COVID-19. Libraries were prepared by immunoSEQ multiplex PCR; TCRdb keeps only in-frame clonotypes and omits some of them. There are under 500,000 clones in the sample; approximately 90% occur only once, and 1.5% to 2% lies in the top ten. Specimen: PBMCs or T cells enriched from blood (not recorded which). Every receptor here comes from a woman under 30 with acute COVID-19. Each CDR3 is given with its conserved first and last residue. The D gene is left open where the match is weak. A clone size is listed for some rows: how often the clone was seen (once, few, many), or a class if it is expanded.

D gene	V gene	clone size	J gene	CDR3 protein	CDR3 DNA
.	TRBV10-3	.	TRBJ1-1	CAISPDRLEAFF	TGTGCCATCAGTCCTGACAGGTTGGAAGCTTTCTTT
.	TRBV2	few	TRBJ1-6	CASSEKGTHGLHF	TGTGCCAGCAGTGAAAAAGGGACACACGGCCTCCACTTT
TRBD2	TRBV10-3	.	TRBJ2-7	CAISGLAGGYEQYF	TGTGCCATCAGCGGACTAGCGGGAGGCTACGAGCAGTACTTC
TRBD1	TRBV18	.	TRBJ2-7	CASWGQSSYEQYF	TGTGCCAGCTGGGGACAGAGCTCCTACGAGCAGTACTTC
TRBD2	TRBV10-3	.	TRBJ2-3	CASEHGGTSTDTQYF	TGTGCCAGCGAACACGGGGGGACTAGCACAGATACGCAGTATTTT
TRBD1	TRBV19	.	TRBJ1-6	CASQWTGGTTSPLHF	TGTGCCAGCCAGTGGACAGGGGGCACGACTTCACCCCTCCACTTT
.	TRBV7-2	.	TRBJ2-1	CASSYSSVEQFF	TGTGCCAGCAGCTACTCTAGCGTTGAGCAGTTCTTC
.	TRBV3-1/TRBV3-2	.	TRBJ1-3	CASSQAGGSGNTIYF	TGTGCCAGCAGCCAGGCGGGTGGCTCTGGAAACACCATATATTTT
.	TRBV10-1	.	TRBJ2-1	CASSREGEQFF	TGCGCCAGCAGCAGGGAAGGGGAGCAGTTCTTC
.	TRBV4-1	.	TRBJ2-7	CASSQAAGSSYEQYF	TGCGCCAGCAGCCAAGCTGCAGGTAGCTCCTACGAGCAGTACTTC
TRBD1	TRBV12-5	.	TRBJ2-2	CASGPPGQGNTGELFF	TGTGCTAGTGGTCCCCCGGGACAGGGGAACACCGGGGAGCTGTTTTTT
.	TRBV18	.	TRBJ1-2	CASSPNRGNYGYTF	TGTGCCAGCTCACCGAATAGGGGGAACTATGGCTACACCTTC
.	TRBV7-2	.	TRBJ2-7	CASSLVNLGTEDYEQYF	TGTGCCAGCAGCTTAGTAAATCTGGGGACTGAAGACTACGAGCAGTACTTC
TRBD1	TRBV2	.	TRBJ1-6	CASREDRGRYSPLHF	TGTGCCAGCAGAGAAGACAGGGGCCGATATTCACCCCTCCACTTT
.	TRBV13	.	TRBJ1-3	CASSSDRSHSSSGNTIYF	TGTGCCAGCAGCTCCGACAGATCCCATAGTTCTTCTGGAAACACCATATATTTT
TRBD1	TRBV29-1	.	TRBJ2-5	CSVRLTGGVAETQYF	TGCAGCGTTCGCTTGACAGGGGGAGTAGCAGAGACCCAGTACTTC
TRBD1	TRBV2	.	TRBJ2-2	CASNRQGSSTGELFF	TGTGCCAGCAACAGACAGGGTAGCAGTACCGGGGAGCTGTTTTTT
TRBD2	TRBV6-1	.	TRBJ2-7	CASSVGLAGPYSYEQYF	TGTGCCAGCAGTGTTGGACTAGCGGGACCATACTCGTACGAGCAGTACTTC
TRBD1	TRBV5-1	.	TRBJ2-7	CASSLGARGPAEQYF	TGCGCCAGCAGCCTTGGGGCCAGGGGGCCGGCCGAGCAGTACTTC
.	TRBV7-6	.	TRBJ2-6	CASSLERGSPGANVLTF	TGTGCCAGCAGCTTAGAGAGGGGGAGTCCTGGGGCCAACGTCCTGACTTTC
.	TRBV12-3/TRBV12-4	.	TRBJ1-4	CASNGATNEKLFF	TGTGCCAGCAATGGAGCTACTAATGAAAAACTGTTTTTT
TRBD1	TRBV28	.	TRBJ1-6	CATSSGTGSSPLHF	TGTGCCACCTCTTCCGGGACAGGGTCATCACCCCTCCACTTT
TRBD2	TRBV4-1	.	TRBJ2-7	CASSQEGLAGWNYEQYF	TGCGCCAGCAGCCAAGAGGGGCTAGCGGGGTGGAACTACGAGCAGTACTTC
TRBD1	TRBV11-3	.	TRBJ2-7	CASSPRTGSYEQYF	TGTGCCAGCAGCCCCCGGACAGGGAGTTACGAGCAGTACTTC